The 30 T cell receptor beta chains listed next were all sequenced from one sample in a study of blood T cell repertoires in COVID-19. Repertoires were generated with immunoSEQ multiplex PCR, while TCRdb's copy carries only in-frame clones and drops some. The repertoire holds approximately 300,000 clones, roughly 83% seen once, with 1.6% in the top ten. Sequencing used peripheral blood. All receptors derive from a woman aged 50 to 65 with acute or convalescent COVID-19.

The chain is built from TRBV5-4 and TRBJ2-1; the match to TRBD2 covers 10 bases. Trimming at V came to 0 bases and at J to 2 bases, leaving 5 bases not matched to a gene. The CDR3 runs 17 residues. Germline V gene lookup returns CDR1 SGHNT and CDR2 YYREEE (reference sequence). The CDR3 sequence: CASSLAPAGGTYNEQFF. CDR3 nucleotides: TGTGCCAGCAGCTTGGCCCCAGCGGGGGGGACCTACAATGAGCAGTTCTTC.

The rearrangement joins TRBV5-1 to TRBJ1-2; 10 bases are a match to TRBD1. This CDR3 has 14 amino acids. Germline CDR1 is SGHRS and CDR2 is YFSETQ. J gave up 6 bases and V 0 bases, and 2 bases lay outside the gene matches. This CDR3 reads CASSLVGTGDGYTF. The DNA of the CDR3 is TGCGCCAGCAGCTTGGTTGGGACAGGGGATGGCTACACCTTC.

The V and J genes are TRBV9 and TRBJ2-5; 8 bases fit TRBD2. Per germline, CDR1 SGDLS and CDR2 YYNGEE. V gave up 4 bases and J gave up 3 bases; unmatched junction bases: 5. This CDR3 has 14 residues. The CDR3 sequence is CASSRELAEETQYF. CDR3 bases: TGTGCCAGCAGCCGGGAACTAGCGGAAGAGACCCAGTACTTC.

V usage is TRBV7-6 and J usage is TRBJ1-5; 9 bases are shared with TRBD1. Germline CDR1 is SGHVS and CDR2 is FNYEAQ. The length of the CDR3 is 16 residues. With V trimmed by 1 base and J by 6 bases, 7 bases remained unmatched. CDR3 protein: CASSLEVWTGVQPQHF. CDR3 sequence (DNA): TGTGCCAGCAGCTTAGAGGTTTGGACAGGGGTTCAGCCCCAGCATTTT.

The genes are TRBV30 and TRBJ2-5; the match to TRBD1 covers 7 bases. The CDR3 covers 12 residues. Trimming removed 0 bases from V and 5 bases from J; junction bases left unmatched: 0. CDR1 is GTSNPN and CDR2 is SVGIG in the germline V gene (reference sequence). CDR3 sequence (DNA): TGTGCCTGGAGTGTACAGGGGGAGACCCAGTACTTC. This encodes CAWSVQGETQYF. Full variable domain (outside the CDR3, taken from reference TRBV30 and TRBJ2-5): SQTIHQWPATLVQPVGSPLSLECTVEGTSNPNLYWYRQAAGRGLQLLFYSVGIGQISSEVPQNLSASRPQDRQFILSSKKLLLSDSGFYLCAWSVQGETQYFGPGTRLLVL.

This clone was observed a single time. CDR3 protein: CASSPAGGLETQYF. DNA for the CDR3: TGTGCCAGCAGCCCCGCAGGGGGCTTAGAGACCCAGTACTTC. The chain carries TRBV5-4 and TRBJ2-5; 8 positions match TRBD1. CDR1 and CDR2 (germline): SGHNT, YYREEE (reference sequence). V lost 4 bases to trimming and J lost 4 bases; unmatched junction nucleotides: 6. This CDR3 is 14 amino acids long. Together with reference TRBV5-4 and TRBJ2-5, the CDR3 gives the full variable domain: ETGVTQSPTHLIKTRGQQVTLRCSSQSGHNTVSWYQQALGQGPQFIFQYYREEENGRGNFPPRFSGLQFPNYSSELNVNALELDDSALYLCASSPAGGLETQYFGPGTRLLVL.

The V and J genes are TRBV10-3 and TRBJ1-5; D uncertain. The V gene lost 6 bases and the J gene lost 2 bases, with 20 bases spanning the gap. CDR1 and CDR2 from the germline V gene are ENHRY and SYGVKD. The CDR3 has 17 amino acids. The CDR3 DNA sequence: TGTGCCATCAGCGATACCCGGACGTCTAGCGGCAATCAGCCCCAGCATTTT. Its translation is CAISDTRTSSGNQPQHF.

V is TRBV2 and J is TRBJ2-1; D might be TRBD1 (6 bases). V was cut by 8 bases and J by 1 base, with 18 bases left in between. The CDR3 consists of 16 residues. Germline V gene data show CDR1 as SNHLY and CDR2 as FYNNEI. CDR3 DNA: TGTGCCAGCCGGTTAGAGGGGGAGACATCCTACAATGAGCAGTTCTTC. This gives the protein CASRLEGETSYNEQFF.

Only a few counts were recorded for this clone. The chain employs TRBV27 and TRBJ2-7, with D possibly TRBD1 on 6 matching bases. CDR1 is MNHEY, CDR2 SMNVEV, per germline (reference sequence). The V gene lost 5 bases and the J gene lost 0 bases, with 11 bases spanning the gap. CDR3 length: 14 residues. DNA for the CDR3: TGTGCCAGCAGTCCCGGGACATACTCCTACGAGCAGTACTTC. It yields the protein CASSPGTYSYEQYF.

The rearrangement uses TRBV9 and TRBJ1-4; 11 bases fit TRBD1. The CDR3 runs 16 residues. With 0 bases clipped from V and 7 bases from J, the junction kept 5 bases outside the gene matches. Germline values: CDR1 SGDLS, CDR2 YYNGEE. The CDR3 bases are TGTGCCAGCAGCGTAGAGGGGACAGGGGGGAGTGAAAAACTGTTTTTT. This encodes CASSVEGTGGSEKLFF.

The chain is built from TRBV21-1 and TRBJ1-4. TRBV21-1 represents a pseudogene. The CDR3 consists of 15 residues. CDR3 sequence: CASGRGVSTNEKLFF. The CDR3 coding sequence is TGTGCCAGCGGGCGGGGGGTCTCAACTAATGAAAAACTGTTTTTT.

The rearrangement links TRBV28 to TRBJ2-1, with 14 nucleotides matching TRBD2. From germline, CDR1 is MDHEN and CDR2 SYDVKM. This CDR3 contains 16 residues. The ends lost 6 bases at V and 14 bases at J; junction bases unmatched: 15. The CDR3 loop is CASRPEGLAGVTSEFF. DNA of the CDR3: TGTGCCAGCAGGCCAGAGGGACTAGCGGGAGTTACGTCCGAGTTCTTC.

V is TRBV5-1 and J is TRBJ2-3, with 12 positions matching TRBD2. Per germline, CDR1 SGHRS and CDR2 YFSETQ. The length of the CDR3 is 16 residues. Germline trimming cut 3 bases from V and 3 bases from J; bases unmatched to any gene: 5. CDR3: CASSSLLAGGTDTQYF. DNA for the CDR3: TGCGCCAGCAGCTCGCTACTAGCGGGAGGTACAGATACGCAGTATTTT.

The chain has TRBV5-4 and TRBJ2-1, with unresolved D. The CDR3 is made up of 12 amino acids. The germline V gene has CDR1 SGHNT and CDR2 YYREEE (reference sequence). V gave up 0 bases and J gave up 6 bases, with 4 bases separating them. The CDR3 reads CASSLDSNEQFF. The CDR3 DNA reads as TGTGCCAGCAGCTTGGACTCCAATGAGCAGTTCTTC. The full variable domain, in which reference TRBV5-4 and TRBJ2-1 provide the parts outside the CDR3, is ETGVTQSPTHLIKTRGQQVTLRCSSQSGHNTVSWYQQALGQGPQFIFQYYREEENGRGNFPPRFSGLQFPNYSSELNVNALELDDSALYLCASSLDSNEQFFGPGTRLTVL.

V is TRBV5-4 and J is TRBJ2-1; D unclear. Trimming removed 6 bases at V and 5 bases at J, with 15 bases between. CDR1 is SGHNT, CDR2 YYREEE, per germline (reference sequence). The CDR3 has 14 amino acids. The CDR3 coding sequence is TGTGCCAGCACTGCAGCCAGGCCAAACAATGAGCAGTTCTTC. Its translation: CASTAARPNNEQFF.

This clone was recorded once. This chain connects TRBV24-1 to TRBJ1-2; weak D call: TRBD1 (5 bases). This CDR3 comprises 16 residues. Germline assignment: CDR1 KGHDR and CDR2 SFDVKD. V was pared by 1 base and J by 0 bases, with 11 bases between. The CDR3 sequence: CATSDLGAGANYGYTF. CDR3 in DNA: TGTGCCACCAGTGATTTAGGGGCGGGGGCTAACTATGGCTACACCTTC.

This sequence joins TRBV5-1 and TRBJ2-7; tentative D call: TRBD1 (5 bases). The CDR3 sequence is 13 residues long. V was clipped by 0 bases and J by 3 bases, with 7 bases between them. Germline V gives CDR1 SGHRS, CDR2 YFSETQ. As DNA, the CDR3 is TGCGCCAGCAGCTTGGGAACAGGCTACGAGCAGTACTTC. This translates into CASSLGTGYEQYF.

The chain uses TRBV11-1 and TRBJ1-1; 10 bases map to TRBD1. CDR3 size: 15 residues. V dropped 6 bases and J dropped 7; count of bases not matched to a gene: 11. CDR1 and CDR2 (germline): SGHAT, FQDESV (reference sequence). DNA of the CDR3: TGTGCCAGCAGAACCGTGGGACAGGGGATACTTGAAGCTTTCTTT. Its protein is CASRTVGQGILEAFF.

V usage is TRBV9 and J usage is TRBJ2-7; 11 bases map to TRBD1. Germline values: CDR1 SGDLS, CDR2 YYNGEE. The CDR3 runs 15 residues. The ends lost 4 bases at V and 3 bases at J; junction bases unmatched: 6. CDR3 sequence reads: CASSPRDRGIYEQYF. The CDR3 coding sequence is TGTGCCAGCAGCCCTCGGGACAGGGGGATCTACGAGCAGTACTTC.

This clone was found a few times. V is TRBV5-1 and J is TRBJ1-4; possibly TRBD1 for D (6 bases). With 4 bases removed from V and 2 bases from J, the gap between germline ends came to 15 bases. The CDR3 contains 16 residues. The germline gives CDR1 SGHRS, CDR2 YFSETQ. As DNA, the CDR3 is TGCGCCAGCAGCCCGGTTGGCGGACAGACTAATGAAAAACTGTTTTTT. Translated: CASSPVGGQTNEKLFF.

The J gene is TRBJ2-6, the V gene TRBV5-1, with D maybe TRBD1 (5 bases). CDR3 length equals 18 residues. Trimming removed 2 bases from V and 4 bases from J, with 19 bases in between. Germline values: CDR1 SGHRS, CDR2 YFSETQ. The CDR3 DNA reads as TGCGCCAGCAGCTTATACTTAGACAGCCCCCCAGGGGCCAACGTCCTGACTTTC. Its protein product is CASSLYLDSPPGANVLTF. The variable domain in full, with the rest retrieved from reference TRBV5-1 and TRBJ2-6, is KAGVTQTPRYLIKTRGQQVTLSCSPISGHRSVSWYQQTPGQGLQFLFEYFSETQRNKGNFPGRFSGRQFSNSRSEMNVSTLELGDSALYLCASSLYLDSPPGANVLTFGAGSRLTVL.

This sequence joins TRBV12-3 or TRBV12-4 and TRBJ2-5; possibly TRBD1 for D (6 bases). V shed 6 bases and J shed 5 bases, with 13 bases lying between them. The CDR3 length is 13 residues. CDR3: CASSPAGVETQYF. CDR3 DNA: TGTGCCAGCAGCCCAGCAGGGGTGGAGACCCAGTACTTC.

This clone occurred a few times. CDR3 sequence: CASSPGHTNYGYTF. The CDR3 DNA sequence: TGCGCCAGCAGCCCTGGACACACTAACTATGGCTACACCTTC. This chain connects TRBV5-1 to TRBJ1-2; tentatively, D is TRBD1 (5 bases). CDR1 is SGHRS, CDR2 YFSETQ, per germline. Trimming cost V 4 bases and J 0 bases, with 10 bases left between them. The CDR3 contains 14 residues.

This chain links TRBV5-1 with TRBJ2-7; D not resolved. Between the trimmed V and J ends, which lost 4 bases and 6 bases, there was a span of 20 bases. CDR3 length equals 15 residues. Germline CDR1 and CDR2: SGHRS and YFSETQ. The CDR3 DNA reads TGCGCCAGCAGCGCGTTGGATGGTCCGCGAGGCGAGCAGTACTTC. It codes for CASSALDGPRGEQYF.

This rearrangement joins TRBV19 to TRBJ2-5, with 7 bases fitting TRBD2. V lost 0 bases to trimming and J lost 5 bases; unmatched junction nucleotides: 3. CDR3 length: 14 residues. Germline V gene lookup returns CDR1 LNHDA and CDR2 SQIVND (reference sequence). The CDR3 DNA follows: TGTGCCAGTAGTATAGATGGGGGAGGGGAGACCCAGTACTTC. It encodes CASSIDGGGETQYF.

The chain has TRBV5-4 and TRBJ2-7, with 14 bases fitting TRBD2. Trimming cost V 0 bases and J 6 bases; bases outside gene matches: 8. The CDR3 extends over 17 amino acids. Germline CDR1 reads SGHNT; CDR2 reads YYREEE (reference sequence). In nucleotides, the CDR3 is TGTGCCAGCAGCTTGGCCGGGGGACTAGCGGGAGTGCGCGAGCAGTACTTC. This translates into CASSLAGGLAGVREQYF.

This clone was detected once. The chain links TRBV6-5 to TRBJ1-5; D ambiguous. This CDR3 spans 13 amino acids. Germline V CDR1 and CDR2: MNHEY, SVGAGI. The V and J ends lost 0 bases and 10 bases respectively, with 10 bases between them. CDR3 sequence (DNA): TGTGCCAGCAGTTACTCCGACAATTCCCCCCAGCATTTT. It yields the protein CASSYSDNSPQHF.

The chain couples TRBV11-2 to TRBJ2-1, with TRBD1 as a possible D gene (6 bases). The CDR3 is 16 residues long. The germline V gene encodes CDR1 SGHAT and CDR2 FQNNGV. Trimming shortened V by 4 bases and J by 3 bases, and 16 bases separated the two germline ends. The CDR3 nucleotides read TGTGCCAGCAGCTCCATTACAGGGAAACTCTACAATGAGCAGTTCTTC. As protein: CASSSITGKLYNEQFF.

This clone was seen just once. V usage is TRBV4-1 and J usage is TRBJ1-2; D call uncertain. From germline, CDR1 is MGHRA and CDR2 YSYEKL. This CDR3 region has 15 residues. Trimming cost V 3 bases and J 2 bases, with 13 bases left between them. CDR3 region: CASSQTSGPNYGYTF. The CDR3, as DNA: TGCGCCAGCAGCCAGACCAGCGGACCGAACTATGGCTACACCTTC.

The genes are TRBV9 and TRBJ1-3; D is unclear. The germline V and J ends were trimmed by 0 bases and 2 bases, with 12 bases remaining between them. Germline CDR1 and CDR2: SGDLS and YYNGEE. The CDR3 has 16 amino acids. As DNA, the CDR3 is TGTGCCAGCAGCGTAGTTCCCTCCGAGGCTGGAAACACCATATATTTT. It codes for CASSVVPSEAGNTIYF.